The 17 T cell receptor beta chains presented below share a single source sample, sequenced in a study of T cell responses to AZD1222 COVID-19 vaccine. Libraries were prepared by immunoSEQ multiplex PCR; TCRdb keeps only in-frame clonotypes and omits some of them. The sample includes around 150,000 clones, 84% of them seen just once. The specimen comprised peripheral blood, sampled on day 0 of AZD1222 vaccination. The receptors shown here come from an adult in good health.

The chain combines TRBV6-1 with TRBJ2-7, with a tentative D call TRBD1 (6 bases). CDR3 size: 14 residues. V shed 2 bases and J shed 3 bases, with 11 bases lying between them. Germline V lookup: CDR1 MNHNS, CDR2 SASEGT. The CDR3 DNA sequence: TGTGCCAGCAGTGAATTCGGACAGTACTACGAGCAGTACTTC. This gives the protein CASSEFGQYYEQYF.

The chain links TRBV5-1 to TRBJ1-6; possible D gene TRBD1, 5 bases. V dropped 5 bases and J dropped 6 bases, with 12 bases sitting between them. In germline, CDR1 is SGHRS, CDR2 YFSETQ. This CDR3 comprises 14 residues. CDR3 sequence reads: CASRFQGSNSPLHF. The CDR3, as DNA: TGCGCCAGCAGATTTCAGGGTAGTAATTCACCCCTCCACTTT. Drawing the rest from reference TRBV5-1 and TRBJ1-6, the complete variable domain is KAGVTQTPRYLIKTRGQQVTLSCSPISGHRSVSWYQQTPGQGLQFLFEYFSETQRNKGNFPGRFSGRQFSNSRSEMNVSTLELGDSALYLCASRFQGSNSPLHFGNGTRLTVT.

The chain joins TRBV19 to TRBJ2-1; D is ambiguous. V was trimmed by 6 bases and J by 0 bases, leaving 6 bases between them. Germline V gene sequence: CDR1 LNHDA, CDR2 SQIVND (reference sequence). CDR3 length equals 13 residues. The CDR3, as DNA: TGTGCCAGTAGGATTAGCTCCTACAATGAGCAGTTCTTC. Protein sequence: CASRISSYNEQFF.

The CDR3 nucleotides read TGTGCCAGCAGCTTACTATGGAACACTGAAGCTTTCTTT. Its protein product is CASSLLWNTEAFF. V and J are TRBV11-2 and TRBJ1-1; D is unresolved. Trimming pared 2 bases from V and 1 base from J, leaving 5 bases between. The CDR3 extends over 13 amino acids. Germline V gives CDR1 SGHAT, CDR2 FQNNGV. Looking up the rest from reference TRBV11-2 and TRBJ1-1 gives the full variable domain: EAGVAQSPRYKIIEKRQSVAFWCNPISGHATLYWYQQILGQGPKLLIQFQNNGVVDDSQLPKDRFSAERLKGVDSTLKIQPAKLEDSAVYLCASSLLWNTEAFFGQGTRLTVV.

V usage is TRBV5-1 and J usage is TRBJ2-7, with 7 nucleotides matching TRBD1. The junction had 14 bases not matched to a gene; V was cut back by 0 bases and J by 11 bases. There are 15 residues in the CDR3. Germline values: CDR1 SGHRS, CDR2 YFSETQ. The CDR3 DNA reads as TGCGCCAGCAGCTTGGAACTCTCGGGACAGCGAAGGGAGTACTTC. This gives the protein CASSLELSGQRREYF.

The CDR3 loop is CASSRSLQSSSTIYF. CDR3 nucleotide sequence: TGTGCCAGCTCACGATCATTGCAGTCGAGTAGCACCATATATTTT. V gene TRBV18 combines with J gene TRBJ1-3; no definite D call. V was pared by 4 bases and J by 9 bases, with 19 bases between. The CDR3 covers 15 residues. Germline lookup yields CDR1 KGHSH and CDR2 LQKENI.

Notes on this clone: The junction departs from the called germline gene at one end, perhaps through a read error. J is TRBJ1-2 and V is TRBV19; 8 bases are shared with TRBD1. Germline V gene data show CDR1 as LNHDA and CDR2 as SQIVND (reference sequence). The CDR3 is made up of 11 amino acids. The CDR3 DNA follows: TGTGCCAGTAGTGCCGGACCGGACAGGGTATTC. This gives the protein CASSAGPDRVF. Complete variable domain (other parts from reference TRBV19 and TRBJ1-2): DGGITQSPKYLFRKEGQNVTLSCEQNLNHDAMYWYRQDPGQGLRLIYYSQIVNDFQKGDIAEGYSVSREKKESFPLTVTSAQKNPTAFYLCASSAGPDRVFGSGTRLTVV.

This clone was seen only a few times. The V call is TRBV19, the J call TRBJ2-2; D unresolved. V lost 5 bases, J lost 4 bases, and 11 bases lay in between. From germline, CDR1 is LNHDA and CDR2 SQIVND (reference sequence). The CDR3 runs to 14 residues. The CDR3 DNA is TGTGCCAGTAGTCCGACCGAAACCACCGGGGAGCTGTTTTTT. Translating it yields CASSPTETTGELFF.

The V call is TRBV19, the J call TRBJ2-6; D perhaps matches TRBD1 (7 bases). The CDR3 is 19 amino acids. Trimming pared 5 bases from V and 0 bases from J, leaving 20 bases between. CDR1 is LNHDA, CDR2 SQIVND, per germline (reference sequence). The CDR3 loop reads CASSSTRGAGLSGANVLTF. CDR3 DNA: TGTGCCAGTAGTTCCACCAGGGGGGCCGGACTCTCTGGGGCCAACGTCCTGACTTTC.

The genes are TRBV30 and TRBJ2-1; D remains ambiguous. V lost 0 bases to trimming and J lost 0 bases, with 9 bases between them. The CDR3 loop spans 15 amino acids. Looked up from germline, CDR1 is GTSNPN and CDR2 is SVGIG (reference sequence). CDR3 sequence (DNA): TGTGCCTGGAGTGTAAAAACGGGCTCCTACAATGAGCAGTTCTTC. Amino acid sequence: CAWSVKTGSYNEQFF.

The chain uses TRBV6-5 and TRBJ1-2; no firm D call. V was clipped by 5 bases and J by 4 bases, with 14 bases between them. This CDR3 is 14 amino acids long. Per germline, CDR1 MNHEY and CDR2 SVGAGI. The DNA of the CDR3 is TGTGCCAGCAGTAGGGCGGATTTCGGCTATGGCTACACCTTC. This encodes CASSRADFGYGYTF.

For the CDR3, the DNA is TGTGCCAGCAGGGGAGGGAATCAGCCCCAGCATTTT. This translates into CASRGGNQPQHF. The V gene is TRBV27, the J gene TRBJ1-5; D is uncertain. The germline gives CDR1 MNHEY, CDR2 SMNVEV (reference sequence). The CDR3 covers 12 residues. The V end lost 6 bases, the J end lost 4 bases, and 7 bases lay between the germline ends.

The V gene is TRBV2, the J gene TRBJ1-2, with D perhaps matching TRBD1 (5 bases). The germline CDR1 and CDR2 sequences are SNHLY and FYNNEI. The CDR3 spans 15 residues. Trimming stripped 4 bases from V and 8 bases from J, with 20 bases between. CDR3 amino acids: CASSGRGRDSGGYTF. The CDR3 DNA is TGTGCCAGCAGTGGGAGGGGCCGCGATTCCGGGGGCTACACCTTC.

The chain carries TRBV5-8 and TRBJ2-7; no firm D call. Germline V gene data show CDR1 as SGHTS and CDR2 as YDEGEE. Trimming cost V 0 bases and J 4 bases, with 11 bases left between them. The CDR3 runs to 14 residues. CDR3: CASSLELTTYEQYF. In DNA, the CDR3 is TGTGCCAGCAGCTTGGAACTGACGACATACGAGCAGTACTTC. The full variable domain, its missing parts supplied by reference TRBV5-8 and TRBJ2-7, is EAGVTQSPTHLIKTRGQQATLRCSPISGHTSVYWYQQALGLGLQFLLWYDEGEERNRGNFPPRFSGRQFPNYSSELNVNALELEDSALYLCASSLELTTYEQYFGPGTRLTVT.

V gene TRBV28 combines with J gene TRBJ1-4; D gene ambiguous. There are 13 residues in the CDR3. CDR1 is MDHEN, CDR2 SYDVKM, per germline. V lost 7 bases and J lost 4, with 10 bases in between. CDR3 amino acids: CASIDGNNEKLFF. For the CDR3, the DNA is TGTGCCAGCATAGACGGCAATAATGAAAAACTGTTTTTT.

The J gene is TRBJ1-1, the V gene TRBV5-4, with 8 bases matching TRBD1. With V trimmed by 4 bases and J by 0 bases, 11 bases remained unmatched. Germline values: CDR1 SGHNT, CDR2 YYREEE (reference sequence). CDR3 length equals 17 residues. CDR3 amino acids: CASSHGDRSNVNTEAFF. In nucleotides, the CDR3 is TGTGCCAGCAGCCACGGGGACAGGTCTAACGTGAACACTGAAGCTTTCTTT.

The chain employs TRBV18 and TRBJ2-3, with 15 bases aligning to TRBD2. With V trimmed by 3 bases and J by 2 bases, 6 bases remained unmatched. Germline V lookup: CDR1 KGHSH, CDR2 LQKENI. The CDR3 totals 18 residues. The CDR3 DNA sequence: TGTGCCAGCTCACCTCTGGGACTAGCGGGGGGTTCCACAGATACGCAGTATTTT. Residues: CASSPLGLAGGSTDTQYF.